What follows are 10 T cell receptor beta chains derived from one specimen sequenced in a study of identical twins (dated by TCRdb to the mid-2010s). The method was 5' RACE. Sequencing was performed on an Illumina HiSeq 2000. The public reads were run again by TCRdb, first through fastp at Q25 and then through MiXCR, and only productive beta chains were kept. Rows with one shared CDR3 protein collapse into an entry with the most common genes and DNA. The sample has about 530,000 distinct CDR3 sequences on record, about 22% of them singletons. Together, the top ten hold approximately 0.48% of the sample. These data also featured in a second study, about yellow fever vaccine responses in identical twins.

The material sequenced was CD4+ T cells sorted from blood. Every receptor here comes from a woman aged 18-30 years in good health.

The CDR3 bases are TGTGCCACCAGTGAGGCCAGATCGACCGGGGAGCTGTTTTTT. Translation: CATSEARSTGELFF. The J gene is TRBJ2-2, the V gene TRBV24-1; D unresolved. Germline V gene lookup returns CDR1 KGHDR and CDR2 SFDVKD. Trimming took off 4 bases at V and 5 bases at J, with 10 bases between the two ends. The CDR3 length is 14 residues.

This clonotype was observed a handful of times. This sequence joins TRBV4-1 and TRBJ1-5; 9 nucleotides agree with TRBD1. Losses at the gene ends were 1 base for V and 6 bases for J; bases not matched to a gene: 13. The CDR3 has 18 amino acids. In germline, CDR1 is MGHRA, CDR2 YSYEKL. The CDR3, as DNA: TGCGCCAGCAGCCAAGGCCAGGGACAGGGTTGGTCAGGTCAGCCCCAGCATTTT. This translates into CASSQGQGQGWSGQPQHF.

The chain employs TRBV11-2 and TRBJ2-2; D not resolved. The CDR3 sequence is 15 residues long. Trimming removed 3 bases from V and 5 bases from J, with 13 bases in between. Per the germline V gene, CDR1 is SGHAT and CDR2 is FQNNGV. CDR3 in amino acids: CASSFAMSTTGELFF. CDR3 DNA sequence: TGTGCCAGCAGCTTCGCGATGAGTACAACCGGGGAGCTGTTTTTT.

The CDR3 region has the DNA TGCAGTGCTAGGGGACAGGGGGCATATGAGCAGTTCTTC. Its protein is CSARGQGAYEQFF. The chain uses TRBV20-1 and TRBJ2-1; 12 positions match TRBD1. The V gene end was trimmed by 3 bases and the J gene end by 8 bases; junction bases not matched to a gene: 2. In germline, CDR1 is DFQATT, CDR2 SNEGSKA (reference sequence). This CDR3 has 13 amino acids.

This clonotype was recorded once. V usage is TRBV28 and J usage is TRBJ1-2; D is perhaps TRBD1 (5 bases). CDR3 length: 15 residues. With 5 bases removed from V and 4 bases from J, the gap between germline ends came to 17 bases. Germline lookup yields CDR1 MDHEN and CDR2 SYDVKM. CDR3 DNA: TGTGCCAGCAGTCGCGGGACGGAACAACTCTATGGCTACACCTTC. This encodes CASSRGTEQLYGYTF.

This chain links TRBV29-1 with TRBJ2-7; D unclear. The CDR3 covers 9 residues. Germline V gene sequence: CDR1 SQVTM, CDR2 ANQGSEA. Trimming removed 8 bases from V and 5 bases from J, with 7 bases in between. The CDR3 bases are TGCAGCCCGATTCACGAGCAGTACGTC. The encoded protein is CSPIHEQYV.

CDR3 region: CASSLEGQGVGTQYF. The CDR3 DNA follows: TGTGCCAGCAGCTTAGAAGGACAGGGCGTGGGGACCCAGTACTTC. The chain employs TRBV11-2 and TRBJ2-5, with 8 bases identical to TRBD1. With 0 bases clipped from V and 7 bases from J, the junction kept 7 bases outside the gene matches. The CDR3 length is 15 residues. From germline, CDR1 is SGHAT and CDR2 FQNNGV.

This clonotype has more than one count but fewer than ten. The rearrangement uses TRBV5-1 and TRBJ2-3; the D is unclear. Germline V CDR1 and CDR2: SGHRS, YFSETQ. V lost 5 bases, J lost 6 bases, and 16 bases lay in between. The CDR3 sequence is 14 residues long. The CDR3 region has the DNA TGCGCCAGCAGAGCTCTTTCGGTTTCGGATACGCAGTATTTT. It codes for CASRALSVSDTQYF.

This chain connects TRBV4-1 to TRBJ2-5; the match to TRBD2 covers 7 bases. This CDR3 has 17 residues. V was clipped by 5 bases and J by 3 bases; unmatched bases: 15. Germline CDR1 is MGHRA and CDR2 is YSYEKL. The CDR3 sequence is CASSGGSPARGEETQYF. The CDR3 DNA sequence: TGCGCCAGCAGCGGAGGATCACCCGCCCGGGGGGAAGAGACCCAGTACTTC.

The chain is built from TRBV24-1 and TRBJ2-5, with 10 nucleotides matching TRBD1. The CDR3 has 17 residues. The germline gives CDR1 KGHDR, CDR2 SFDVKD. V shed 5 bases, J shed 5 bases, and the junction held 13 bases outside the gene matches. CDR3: CATSATGTGVIGETQYF. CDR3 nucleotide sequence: TGTGCCACCAGTGCCACCGGGACAGGGGTCATAGGGGAGACCCAGTACTTC.